The subject of this entry is one T cell receptor (beta chain). The antigen is not known. This sample is part of a study of cytomegalovirus exposure and HLA in healthy donors. Germline CDR1 and CDR2: SGHDN and FVKESK. The CDR3 extends over 14 amino acids. The V end was cut by 3 bases, the J end by 1 base, with 9 bases between. 13 Jbeta primers and 60 Vbeta primers were used for the PCR. TCRdb's table, derived via immunoSEQ multiplex PCR, lists solely in-frame clones and lacks some. The data contain roughly 100,000 clones, over 60% of them singletons. Study-wide results and limits: For cytomegalovirus status, the classifier reportedly gave diagnoses with high specificity and sensitivity.

The chain is built from TRBV14 and TRBJ1-1, with D maybe TRBD1 (6 bases). The sample was PBMCs. This clonotype was obtained from a woman aged 18 to 35 in good health and CMV-seropositive. CDR3 in amino acids: CASSHGTTNTEAFF. CDR3 nucleotide sequence: TGTGCCAGCAGCCACGGGACAACGAACACTGAAGCTTTCTTT.